These 16 T cell receptor beta chains share one sample of origin, sequenced in a study of blood T cell repertoires in COVID-19. TCRdb's table, derived via immunoSEQ multiplex PCR, lists solely in-frame clones and lacks some. Among approximately 200,000 clones listed, roughly 94% were seen once. Sample: peripheral blood. The receptors come from a man aged 25 to 45 with COVID-19, enrolled during active disease.

V is TRBV5-1 and J is TRBJ2-3; D is uncertain. CDR1 and CDR2 from the germline V gene are SGHRS and YFSETQ. This CDR3 comprises 16 residues. Between the trimmed V and J ends, which lost 0 bases and 2 bases, there was a span of 13 bases. CDR3 in DNA: TGCGCCAGCAGCTTGGCCGGCGGATCCACCACAGATACGCAGTATTTT. Translation: CASSLAGGSTTDTQYF.

V is TRBV5-1 and J is TRBJ1-6; 9 bases agree with TRBD1. CDR3 length equals 14 residues. Germline V gene sequence: CDR1 SGHRS, CDR2 YFSETQ. Trimming at V came to 2 bases and at J to 10 bases, leaving 4 bases not matched to a gene. The CDR3: CASSFGTGHSPLHF. The CDR3 DNA reads TGCGCCAGCAGCTTTGGGACAGGGCACTCACCCCTCCACTTT.

This chain uses TRBV7-2 with TRBJ1-3; 9 bases match TRBD1. Germline V gene lookup returns CDR1 SGHTA and CDR2 FQGNSA. The CDR3 has 17 residues. V lost 5 bases and J lost 4; bases outside the gene matches: 12. As DNA, the CDR3 is TGTGCCAGCAGCCAAGATCGGACAGGGGCAAGAGGAAACACCATATATTTT. This gives the protein CASSQDRTGARGNTIYF.

The chain has TRBV18 and TRBJ1-4; 7 nucleotides line up with TRBD1. CDR1 is KGHSH, CDR2 LQKENI, per germline. This CDR3 comprises 14 residues. Trimming cost V 7 bases and J 3 bases; bases outside gene matches: 5. CDR3 DNA sequence: TGTGCCAGCTGGAACAGGGGCCCTAATGAAAAACTGTTTTTT. Translated, it gives CASWNRGPNEKLFF.

The chain employs TRBV19 and TRBJ1-4; possible D gene TRBD1, 5 bases. Trimming shortened V by 5 bases and J by 7 bases, and 14 bases separated the two germline ends. This CDR3 comprises 14 residues. CDR1 is LNHDA, CDR2 SQIVND, per germline (reference sequence). The chain's CDR3 is CASSALGAGEKLFF. CDR3 nucleotide sequence: TGTGCCAGTAGTGCACTTGGGGCTGGTGAAAAACTGTTTTTT.

This sequence joins TRBV19 and TRBJ2-3, with a weak D call TRBD1 (6 bases). V gave up 4 bases and J gave up 4 bases, with 12 bases separating them. Germline values: CDR1 LNHDA, CDR2 SQIVND (reference sequence). The CDR3 loop spans 14 amino acids. The DNA of the CDR3 is TGTGCCAGTAGTAACCAATGGGGGCCAGATACGCAGTATTTT. Translation gives CASSNQWGPDTQYF.

This chain uses TRBV7-9 with TRBJ1-2, with TRBD1 as a possible D gene (6 bases). The CDR3 sequence is 12 residues long. Trimming left V 0 bases short and J 10 bases short, with 9 bases between. From germline, CDR1 is SEHNR and CDR2 FQNEAQ (reference sequence). The CDR3: CASSLARGDYTF. The CDR3 DNA is TGTGCCAGCAGCTTAGCCAGGGGCGACTACACCTTC.

Regarding this clone: An end of the junction differs from the germline gene, which may be a read error. This rearrangement joins TRBV5-4 to TRBJ2-1; 8 bases agree with TRBD2. The CDR3 is made up of 16 amino acids. The germline CDR1 and CDR2 sequences are SGHNT and YYREEE (reference sequence). The CDR3 loop reads CASSLAGGGGYDEQLF. CDR3 nucleotides: TGTGCCAGCAGCTTGGCCGGGGGCGGGGGGTACGATGAGCAGCTCTTC.

The chain employs TRBV5-1 and TRBJ1-1, with a tentative D call TRBD1 (6 bases). Trimming left V 0 bases short and J 3 bases short, with 21 bases between. This CDR3 region has 18 residues. Germline V gives CDR1 SGHRS, CDR2 YFSETQ. CDR3: CASSLVRGREGVDTEAFF. CDR3 in DNA: TGCGCCAGCAGCTTGGTCCGGGGCAGGGAGGGGGTCGACACTGAAGCTTTCTTT.

This sequence joins TRBV2 and TRBJ1-5, with 8 nucleotides matching TRBD1. The CDR3 spans 14 residues. The V gene's germline CDR1 is SNHLY and CDR2 FYNNEI. Trimming removed 6 bases from V and 6 bases from J; junction bases left unmatched: 7. CDR3 sequence: CASSDDRGSQPQHF. CDR3 nucleotides: TGTGCCAGCAGCGATGACAGGGGAAGTCAGCCCCAGCATTTT. Full variable domain (remainder filled in from reference TRBV2 and TRBJ1-5): EPEVTQTPSHQVTQMGQEVILRCVPISNHLYFYWYRQILGQKVEFLVSFYNNEISEKSEIFDDQFSVERPDGSNFTLKIRSTKLEDSAMYFCASSDDRGSQPQHFGDGTRLSIL.

The rearrangement joins TRBV6-5 to TRBJ1-4; D is uncertain. Germline CDR1 is MNHEY and CDR2 is SVGAGI. Trimming took off 8 bases at V and 2 bases at J, with 12 bases between the two ends. The CDR3 is 14 amino acids. The CDR3 sequence is CASRSGGTNEKLFF. DNA for the CDR3: TGTGCCAGCCGGTCGGGAGGGACTAATGAAAAACTGTTTTTT.

The rearrangement links TRBV7-9 to TRBJ2-1; 7 bases fit TRBD1. Trimming removed 1 base from V and 5 bases from J; junction bases left unmatched: 8. Germline V CDR1 and CDR2: SEHNR, FQNEAQ (reference sequence). CDR3 length: 16 residues. CDR3 nucleotides: TGTGCCAGCAGCTTAGGCCAGGGGGTCCAAAACAATGAGCAGTTCTTC. This encodes CASSLGQGVQNNEQFF.

V gene TRBV10-3 combines with J gene TRBJ1-2, with D perhaps matching TRBD1 (6 bases). Between the trimmed V and J ends, which lost 3 bases and 8 bases, there was a span of 13 bases. Germline V gene lookup returns CDR1 ENHRY and CDR2 SYGVKD. The CDR3 runs 13 residues. CDR3 loop: CAISDSYRDGYTF. The CDR3 nucleotides are TGTGCCATCAGTGATAGCTACAGGGACGGCTACACCTTC.

This chain joins TRBV19 and TRBJ1-2; D unclear. Trimming pared 3 bases from V and 5 bases from J, leaving 10 bases between. The CDR3 spans 13 residues. Germline lookup yields CDR1 LNHDA and CDR2 SQIVND (reference sequence). The CDR3 loop reads CASSMRPEYGYTF. In DNA form, the CDR3 reads TGTGCCAGTAGTATGAGGCCGGAATATGGCTACACCTTC.

This sequence joins TRBV7-2 and TRBJ1-1; D might be TRBD1 (6 bases). The germline V gene has CDR1 SGHTA and CDR2 FQGNSA. The V gene lost 3 bases and the J gene lost 4 bases, with 12 bases spanning the gap. The CDR3 loop spans 14 amino acids. CDR3 loop: CASSLVTGSTEAFF. CDR3 in DNA: TGTGCCAGCAGCTTGGTGACAGGCTCCACTGAAGCTTTCTTT.

The chain employs TRBV5-6 and TRBJ1-2; TRBD1 agrees at 7 bases. CDR3 size: 14 residues. Trimming at V came to 4 bases and at J to 5 bases, leaving 8 bases not matched to a gene. CDR1 SGHDT and CDR2 YYEEEE come from the germline V gene. CDR3 amino acids: CASSSAGTEYGYTF. DNA for the CDR3: TGTGCCAGCAGCAGCGCCGGGACAGAGTATGGCTACACCTTC. The full variable domain, completed using reference TRBV5-6 and TRBJ1-2, is DAGVTQSPTHLIKTRGQQVTLRCSPKSGHDTVSWYQQALGQGPQFIFQYYEEEERQRGNFPDRFSGHQFPNYSSELNVNALLLGDSALYLCASSSAGTEYGYTFGSGTRLTVV.